Below, 21 T cell receptor beta chains from the same sample are listed, as sequenced in a study of blood T cells in healthy people across ages. The second PCR ran about 6 to 11 cycles with a sample-barcoded 5' primer and J-beta primers. TCRdb redid the calling of the 5' RACE reads with MiXCR, one entry per CDR3 protein. The sample carries over a million distinct CDR3 sequences, roughly 43% recorded once. The sequencing input was blood. The receptors were gathered from a woman aged 18-30 years in good health.

The V call is TRBV4-1, the J call TRBJ2-3, with D possibly called TRBD1 or TRBD2 (5 bases each). This CDR3 region has 15 residues. The V and J ends lost 5 bases and 4 bases respectively, with 16 bases between them. Germline V lookup: CDR1 MGHRA, CDR2 YSYEKL. CDR3 sequence reads: CASSKGTSYSDTQYF. The DNA for the CDR3 is TGCGCCAGCAGCAAAGGGACCTCTTACTCAGATACGCAGTATTTT.

This clonotype came up a few times. A much larger clone sits a single nucleotide away, making a read error possible. The CDR3 DNA sequence: TGCAGCGTTGAAGGGAGACAGGGCTCCTACAATGAGCAGTACTTC. Its protein is CSVEGRQGSYNEQYF. The V gene is TRBV29-1, the J gene TRBJ2-1; 7 nucleotides match TRBD1. The tail of the sequence fits TRBJ2-7 better, so the J call may be wrong. The CDR3 runs to 15 residues. The V gene's germline CDR1 is SQVTM and CDR2 ANQGSEA.

The chain has TRBV7-9 and TRBJ2-1; weak D call: TRBD2 (6 bases). Germline loops: CDR1 SEHNR, CDR2 FQNEAQ (reference sequence). This CDR3 contains 15 residues. Trimming removed 3 bases from V and 4 bases from J, with 13 bases in between. The CDR3 DNA follows: TGTGCCAGCAGCTTGCTGGAGGGCGGGTACAATGAGCAGTTCTTC. Translated: CASSLLEGGYNEQFF.

The chain recombines TRBV7-8 with TRBJ2-7; 9 nucleotides agree with TRBD1. Germline V gene sequence: CDR1 SGHVS, CDR2 FQNEAQ. CDR3 size: 15 residues. With V trimmed by 3 bases and J by 6 bases, 9 bases remained unmatched. The chain's CDR3 is CASSFRYMDRGEQYF. The CDR3 nucleotides read TGTGCCAGCAGCTTCCGATATATGGACAGGGGCGAGCAGTACTTC.

This chain uses TRBV19 with TRBJ1-5; 8 bases agree with TRBD1. CDR3 length equals 17 residues. V dropped 4 bases and J dropped 6; count of bases not matched to a gene: 14. The germline V gene has CDR1 LNHDA and CDR2 SQIVND (reference sequence). The CDR3 loop reads CASSRTGLPLEGQPQHF. Written as DNA, the CDR3 is TGTGCCAGTAGTAGGACAGGGCTGCCCTTGGAAGGTCAGCCCCAGCATTTT.

Note on this clonotype: This likely comes from a read error, as the CDR3 has no conserved phenylalanine or tryptophan at its end. The DNA is left out, because the CDR3 cannot be placed on it with certainty; the CDR3 is given as TCRdb lists it. The chain joins TRBV7-2 to TRBJ2-1. Germline lookup yields CDR1 SGHTA and CDR2 FQGNSA. Both ends counted, the CDR3 spans 13 residues. The CDR3 loop is CASREKGGYTFGS.

This chain links TRBV4-1 with TRBJ1-4; no reliable D call. CDR3 size: 13 residues. The germline CDR1 and CDR2 sequences are MGHRA and YSYEKL. Trimming removed 4 bases at V and 5 bases at J, with 8 bases between. CDR3 sequence reads: CASSPTQNEKLFF. The CDR3 DNA is TGCGCCAGCAGCCCCACGCAGAATGAAAAACTGTTTTTT.

The gene calls are TRBV5-1 and TRBJ2-5; D assignment may be TRBD1 or TRBD2 (6 bases each). In germline, CDR1 is SGHRS, CDR2 YFSETQ. Trimming left V 5 bases short and J 0 bases short, with 14 bases between. The CDR3 runs to 15 residues. Here the CDR3 DNA reads TGCGCCAGCAGTTGGGGGGCGGGGCACCAAGAGACCCAGTACTTC. It encodes CASSWGAGHQETQYF. Based on the CDR3 plus reference TRBV5-1 and TRBJ2-5, the full variable domain is KAGVTQTPRYLIKTRGQQVTLSCSPISGHRSVSWYQQTPGQGLQFLFEYFSETQRNKGNFPGRFSGRQFSNSRSEMNVSTLELGDSALYLCASSWGAGHQETQYFGPGTRLLVL.

V and J are TRBV12-3 or TRBV12-4 and TRBJ2-1, with 7 bases identical to TRBD2. V lost 6 bases, J lost 9 bases, and 17 bases stayed unmatched. The CDR3 is 16 amino acids. CDR3 amino acids: CASRPGLVRFMGEQFF. CDR3 nucleotides: TGTGCCAGCAGACCTGGACTAGTTCGATTCATGGGTGAGCAGTTCTTC.

Only a few counts were recorded for this clonotype. The genes are TRBV11-2 and TRBJ1-2; D is uncertain. The CDR3 spans 13 residues. With 1 base removed from V and 7 bases from J, the gap between germline ends came to 10 bases. Germline V gene sequence: CDR1 SGHAT, CDR2 FQNNGV. This chain's CDR3 is CASSLGPRTGYTF. The CDR3 DNA is TGTGCCAGCAGCTTAGGGCCGAGGACTGGCTACACCTTC.

This sequence joins TRBV7-2 and TRBJ2-3, with 11 positions matching TRBD2. The CDR3 loop spans 17 amino acids. With 5 bases clipped from V and 0 bases from J, the junction kept 7 bases outside the gene matches. Germline loops: CDR1 SGHTA, CDR2 FQGNSA. This CDR3 reads CASSLTLAGGSTDTQYF. DNA of the CDR3: TGTGCCAGCAGCCTAACCCTAGCGGGGGGAAGCACAGATACGCAGTATTTT.

This chain uses TRBV7-2 with TRBJ2-3, with TRBD2 identical over 10 bases. Germline V gives CDR1 SGHTA, CDR2 FQGNSA. The CDR3 totals 16 residues. Losses at the gene ends were 5 bases for V and 2 bases for J; bases not matched to a gene: 7. As DNA, the CDR3 is TGTGCCAGCAGCCTGAATCTAGCGGGGGTCACAGATACGCAGTATTTT. It translates to CASSLNLAGVTDTQYF.

This clonotype has more than one count but fewer than ten. The chain joins TRBV4-1 to TRBJ2-7; the match to TRBD1 covers 9 bases. V was clipped by 6 bases and J by 2 bases; unmatched bases: 8. The CDR3 has 15 residues. Germline V gene sequence: CDR1 MGHRA, CDR2 YSYEKL. CDR3 in DNA: TGCGCCAGCAGTGCCGGGACAGGGAATACCTACGAGCAGTACTTC. Its protein product is CASSAGTGNTYEQYF.

This chain uses TRBV5-1 with TRBJ2-1; 9 nucleotides line up with TRBD1. The germline CDR1 and CDR2 sequences are SGHRS and YFSETQ. The CDR3 runs to 14 residues. Trimming took 4 bases from V and 8 from J; bases not matched to a gene: 7. This CDR3 reads CASSQGQGYDEQFF. Here the CDR3 DNA reads TGCGCCAGCAGCCAGGGACAGGGTTACGATGAGCAGTTCTTC. The full variable domain, its missing parts supplied by reference TRBV5-1 and TRBJ2-1, is KAGVTQTPRYLIKTRGQQVTLSCSPISGHRSVSWYQQTPGQGLQFLFEYFSETQRNKGNFPGRFSGRQFSNSRSEMNVSTLELGDSALYLCASSQGQGYDEQFFGPGTRLTVL.

This clonotype was recorded many times. V usage is TRBV20-1 and J usage is TRBJ2-1; the D gene is possibly TRBD2 (6 bases). V was trimmed by 6 bases and J by 0 bases, leaving 18 bases between them. Germline V gene sequence: CDR1 DFQATT, CDR2 SNEGSKA (reference sequence). This CDR3 has 16 residues. CDR3 sequence (DNA): TGCAGTGCCACCCCTGGGACTGCCAGCTCCTACAATGAGCAGTTCTTC. It encodes CSATPGTASSYNEQFF.

The chain combines TRBV18 with TRBJ2-7; 7 bases are shared with TRBD1. The V segment lost 10 bases and the J segment 2 bases; nucleotides outside the gene matches: 5. Germline-derived CDR1 and CDR2 are KGHSH and LQKENI. The CDR3 has 12 residues. This chain's CDR3 is CATGTDAYEQYF. CDR3 in DNA: TGTGCCACAGGGACAGATGCCTACGAGCAGTACTTC.

Ten or more counts support this clonotype. The V call is TRBV29-1, the J call TRBJ2-1, with 9 bases matching TRBD2. The CDR3 spans 13 residues. V gave up 6 bases and J gave up 2 bases; unmatched junction bases: 2. Germline assignment: CDR1 SQVTM and CDR2 ANQGSEA. The CDR3 protein is CSVCGRAYNEQFF. CDR3 nucleotides: TGCAGCGTCTGCGGGAGGGCCTACAATGAGCAGTTCTTC.

This rearrangement joins TRBV7-2 to TRBJ2-1; 8 positions match TRBD2. The junction had 18 bases not matched to a gene; V was cut back by 3 bases and J by 8 bases. Germline assignment: CDR1 SGHTA and CDR2 FQGNSA. The CDR3 extends over 18 amino acids. The CDR3 DNA sequence: TGTGCCAGCAGCTTGTTAAACCCAGCGGGAGCATCCGGGGATGAGCAGTTCTTC. This translates into CASSLLNPAGASGDEQFF.

The chain links TRBV6-2 or TRBV6-3 to TRBJ2-1; no reliable D call. The CDR3 has 12 residues. CDR1 and CDR2 from the germline V gene are MNHEY and SVGEGT. Trimming cost V 6 bases and J 6 bases, with 9 bases left between them. The CDR3 nucleotides are TGTGCCAGCAGACTACGCCCCAATGAGCAGTTCTTC. This translates into CASRLRPNEQFF.

The chain carries TRBV6-1 and TRBJ1-2; D ambiguous. V lost 3 bases, J lost 4 bases, and 15 bases lay in between. The length of the CDR3 is 15 residues. Per germline, CDR1 MNHNS and CDR2 SASEGT. The CDR3 coding sequence is TGTGCCAGCAGTGATCCCCTTACACATCTCTATGGCTACACCTTC. It is translated as CASSDPLTHLYGYTF.

The chain joins TRBV6-6 to TRBJ1-1; D may be TRBD1 (5 bases). V lost 0 bases to trimming and J lost 4 bases, with 12 bases between them. Germline V gene lookup returns CDR1 MNHNY and CDR2 SVGAGI (reference sequence). This CDR3 region has 15 residues. The DNA of the CDR3 is TGTGCCAGCAGTTACTCATACGCAGGGCGCACTGAAGCTTTCTTT. Residues: CASSYSYAGRTEAFF.